This TCR beta chain was sequenced in a study of beta chain features in type 1 diabetes. Since all of the isolated RNA was reverse transcribed, expressed TCRB transcripts were what got sequenced. Sequencing used immunoSEQ multiplex PCR; TCRdb keeps in-frame clones, though not all of them. The sample carries about 42,000 clones, 50% recorded once. The material sequenced was stem cell memory CD4+ T cells from blood. This receptor was taken from a woman aged 30 to 39 in good health.

The CDR3 DNA reads as TGTGCCAGCAGCATCGCCGGGACAGGGGGTGGAAACACCATATATTTT. It is translated as CASSIAGTGGGNTIYF. J is TRBJ1-3 and V is TRBV7-9, with 11 nucleotides matching TRBD1. CDR1 SEHNR and CDR2 FQNEAQ come from the germline V gene (reference sequence). The V and J ends lost 5 bases and 3 bases, in that order; junction bases with no gene match: 6. CDR3 length: 16 residues. Full variable domain (missing parts from reference TRBV7-9 and TRBJ1-3): DTGVSQNPRHKITKRGQNVTFRCDPISEHNRLYWYRQTLGQGPEFLTYFQNEAQLEKSRLLSDRFSAERPKGSFSTLEIQRTEQGDSAMYLCASSIAGTGGGNTIYFGEGSWLTVV.